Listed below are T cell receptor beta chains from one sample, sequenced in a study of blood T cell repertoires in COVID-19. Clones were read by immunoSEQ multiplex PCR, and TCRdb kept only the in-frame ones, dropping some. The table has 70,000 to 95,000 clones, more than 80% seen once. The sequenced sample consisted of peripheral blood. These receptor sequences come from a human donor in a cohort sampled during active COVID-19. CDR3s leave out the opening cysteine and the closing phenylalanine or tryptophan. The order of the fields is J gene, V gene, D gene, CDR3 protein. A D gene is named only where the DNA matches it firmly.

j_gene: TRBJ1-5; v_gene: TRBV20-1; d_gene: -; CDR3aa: SASGRYSNQPQH
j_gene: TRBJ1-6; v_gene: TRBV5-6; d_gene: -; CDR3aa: RIRGRGDSPLH
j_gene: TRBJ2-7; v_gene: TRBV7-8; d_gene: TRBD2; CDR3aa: ASSHSGASEQY
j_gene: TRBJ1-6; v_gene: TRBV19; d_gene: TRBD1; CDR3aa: ASQQGPNSPLH
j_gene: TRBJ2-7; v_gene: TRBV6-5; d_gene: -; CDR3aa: ASRRLPSSYEQY
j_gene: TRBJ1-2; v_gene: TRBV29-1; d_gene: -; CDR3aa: SVERRGNYGYT
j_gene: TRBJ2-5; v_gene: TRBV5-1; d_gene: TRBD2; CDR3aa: ASRTSGGAFGETQY
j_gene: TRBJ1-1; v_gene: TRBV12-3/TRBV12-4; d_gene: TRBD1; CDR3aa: ASSLTGDYAAF
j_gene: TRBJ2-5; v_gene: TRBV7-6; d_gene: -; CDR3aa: ASSLQVQETQY
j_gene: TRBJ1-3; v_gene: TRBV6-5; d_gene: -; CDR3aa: ASFKGQGRNTIY
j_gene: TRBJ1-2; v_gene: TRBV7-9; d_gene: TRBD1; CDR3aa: ASSDRGLVIGYT
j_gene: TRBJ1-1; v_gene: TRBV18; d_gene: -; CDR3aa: ASSPLRDQAF
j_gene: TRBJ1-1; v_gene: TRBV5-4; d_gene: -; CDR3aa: ASSLGGASGVETEAF
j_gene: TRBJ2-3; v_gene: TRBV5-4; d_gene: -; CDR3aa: ASSLIRDTQY
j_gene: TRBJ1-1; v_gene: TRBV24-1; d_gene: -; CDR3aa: ATSRGDTEAF
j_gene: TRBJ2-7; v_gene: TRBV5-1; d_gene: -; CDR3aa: ASSYDINEQY